This TCR beta chain was observed in a study of Graves' ophthalmopathy and Graves' hyperthyroidism. At least ten counts were recorded for this clonotype. The antigen remains undetermined. The study, taken as a whole, reports: Thyroid clonotypes that were expanded above 0.001 frequency mostly also appeared in blood.

Researchers took RNA transcripts and amplified TCR beta CDR3 regions from them. Second-round multiplex PCR followed a first-round RT-PCR using HTBI primers. One entry per CDR3 protein, called by TCRdb with MiXCR from the multiplex PCR reads. The repertoire holds 450,000 to 600,000 distinct CDR3 sequences, 35% to 40% seen once, with about 4.2% in the top ten. Pregnancy or lactation, uncontrolled infections and other autoimmune diseases were grounds for excluding patients. The CDR3 totals 15 residues. Germline V lookup: CDR1 DFQATT, CDR2 SNEGSKA (reference sequence). V lost 3 bases and J lost 7, with 16 bases in between.

V gene TRBV20-1 combines with J gene TRBJ1-6; a possible D gene is TRBD1 (5 bases). The receptor was isolated from an adult man with Graves' hyperthyroidism. The sample was peripheral blood or thyroid tissue (not recorded which). The CDR3 protein is CSARPRGTANSPLHF. CDR3 DNA sequence: TGCAGTGCTAGGCCGAGAGGGACCGCGAATTCACCCCTCCACTTT.